The clone carrying this TCR beta chain was detected ten times or more. This record belongs to a study of spatial heterogeneity in lung cancer. The CDR3 extends over 19 amino acids. The germline gives CDR1 MNHEY, CDR2 SMNVEV (reference sequence). The V gene lost 8 bases and the J gene lost 3 bases, with 28 bases spanning the gap. Regarding time point: blood at routine non-recurrence follow-up after resection. TCRdb re-derived calls from the 5' RACE reads in MiXCR, one entry per CDR3 protein. The table lists 55,000 to 75,000 distinct CDR3 sequences, less than 9.5% of them singletons. The specimen comprised PBMCs, sampled at follow-up. This receptor was identified in a female donor with early-stage non-small cell lung cancer. V is TRBV27 and J is TRBJ2-2; D call uncertain. CDR3 coding DNA: TGTGCCAGCTTTCCCATTTTTGAAATGAACCCCAGATACACCGGGGAGCTGTTTTTT. Its protein is CASFPIFEMNPRYTGELFF.